A single sample gave rise to the 4 T cell receptor beta chains below, sequenced in a study of control samples from healthy donors and cancer patients (dated by TCRdb to 2018 to 2021). Library creation used the immunoSEQ multiplex PCR assay. TCRdb limited this immuneACCESS table to in-frame rearrangements with V and J called. A share of clones is missing; checked studies link under half to unresolved V genes, and the rest is unexplained. The table for this sample lists about 120,000 clones; roughly 86% of them were counted only once. The ten largest make up around 3% of the sample. Sequencing was carried out using blood. Receptor source: a man in his sixties in good health.

The chain uses TRBV6-4 and TRBJ2-1; D is perhaps TRBD1 or TRBD2 (5 bases each). This CDR3 spans 15 amino acids. Germline assignment: CDR1 MRHNA and CDR2 SNTAGT. V lost 4 bases and J lost 2, with 12 bases in between. The DNA for the CDR3 is TGTGCCAGCAGTGTCGAGGGGACGGCCTACAATGAGCAGTTCTTC. This sequence encodes CASSVEGTAYNEQFF.

The V gene is TRBV2, the J gene TRBJ1-3; TRBD1 aligns across 8 bases. V was pared by 5 bases and J by 1 base, with 1 base of the junction left unmatched. The CDR3 loop spans 14 amino acids. Germline V CDR1 and CDR2: SNHLY, FYNNEI. CDR3 in DNA: TGTGCCAGCAGTAACAGGGGGTCTGGAAACACCATATATTTT. This sequence encodes CASSNRGSGNTIYF.

The J gene is TRBJ1-4, the V gene TRBV6-5; 9 bases are a match to TRBD1. V dropped 6 bases and J dropped 1; count of bases not matched to a gene: 3. The germline V gene has CDR1 MNHEY and CDR2 SVGAGI. The length of the CDR3 is 15 residues. The CDR3 region is CASRTGGGTNEKLFF. The CDR3 DNA follows: TGTGCCAGCAGGACAGGGGGTGGAACTAATGAAAAACTGTTTTTT.

This chain joins TRBV3-1 (or the pseudogene TRBV3-2) and TRBJ2-1; no reliable D call. Germline V gives CDR1 LGHDT, CDR2 YNNKEL (reference sequence). CDR3 length: 14 residues. The germline V and J ends were trimmed by 1 base and 6 bases, with 10 bases remaining between them. As DNA, the CDR3 is TGTGCCAGCAGCCAAGGCACAGACCCCAATGAGCAGTTCTTC. It is translated as CASSQGTDPNEQFF.